This T cell receptor beta chain was recorded in a study of blood T cell repertoires in COVID-19. Study information: COVID-19 samples collected from the United States, Italy and Spain covered acute and convalescent phases.

Recruits, aged about 18 to 100 years, lived in 24 US areas. The recovered donors of Cohort 3 showed two negative PCRs, clearance, or symptom resolution. This clone has more than one count but fewer than ten. Original handling: The assay estimated nucleated cells by amplifying reference gene primers. Clones were sequenced by immunoSEQ multiplex PCR, and TCRdb holds only the in-frame ones, with some missing. Clonal size and the V and J genes are those of that table, whereas D and trimming came from the DNA. The table includes roughly 150,000 clones, over 80% detected once. This CDR3 is built from 12 residues. The germline gives CDR1 SEHNR, CDR2 FQNEAQ (reference sequence). V was shortened by 5 bases and J by 5 bases, with 9 bases between the two germline ends.

The TCR originated in a woman between 35 and 50 years old who had recovered from COVID-19. Sequencing was done on a sample of PBMCs or T cells enriched from blood (not recorded which). V usage is TRBV7-9 and J usage is TRBJ2-5, with D unclear. The CDR3 sequence is CASSRPAETQYF. The CDR3 nucleotides are TGTGCCAGCAGCCGCCCAGCGGAGACCCAGTACTTC.